Described below is a single T cell receptor (beta chain) sequence and its context. This entry is derived from a study of blood T cell repertoires in COVID-19. Study background: COVID-19 samples collected from the United States, Italy and Spain covered acute and convalescent phases. T cells, B-cell-depleted T cells, or PBMCs supplied cDNA or gDNA.

Original processing methods: Cell counts per sample came from amplifying reference gene primers. Sequencing was performed with immunoSEQ multiplex PCR; in TCRdb, only in-frame clones are kept and a portion is missing. V and J calls and clone size come straight from that table; D and trimming were deduced from the DNA. The sample consists of 65,000 to 90,000 clones, roughly four fifths of them appearing once. Sequences were obtained from peripheral blood. This receptor was obtained from a man in his sixties with acute or convalescent COVID-19.

The CDR3 loop reads CASSYLQGLGTEAFF. The CDR3 DNA follows: TGTGCCAGCAGTTATCTCCAGGGACTAGGAACTGAAGCTTTCTTT. The rearrangement links TRBV6-5 to TRBJ1-1, with a tentative D call TRBD1 (5 bases). Germline V CDR1 and CDR2: MNHEY, SVGAGI. The CDR3 is made up of 15 amino acids. Trimming took 3 bases from V and 5 from J, leaving 16 bases between them.